This passage covers 11 T cell receptor beta chains from one sample sequenced in a study of prognosis after radiotherapy for stage I lung cancer. Using two-round multiplex PCR, the authors amplified TCR beta CDR3 from genomic DNA. First-round PCR employed TRBV- and TRBJ-specific primers for each gene. A single record per CDR3 protein comes from TCRdb applying MiXCR to the multiplex PCR reads. The sample carries roughly 15,000 distinct CDR3 sequences, less than 45% recorded once. The sequencing used PBMCs, collected before or after stereotactic body radiation therapy (not recorded which). The receptor set was obtained from a donor over 45 with non-small cell lung cancer.

This clonotype has just a few counts. The J gene is TRBJ1-2, the V gene TRBV28, with TRBD1 matching over 7 bases. Germline trimming cut 7 bases from V and 6 bases from J; bases unmatched to any gene: 11. The CDR3 is 14 residues long. Germline values: CDR1 MDHEN, CDR2 SYDVKM. Written as DNA, the CDR3 is TGTGCCAGCATCACGTACAGGGGTGAGGATGGCTACACCTTC. It yields the protein CASITYRGEDGYTF.

This clonotype was counted at least ten times. This rearrangement joins TRBV11-2 to TRBJ2-5; D may be TRBD2 (7 bases). The CDR3 is 14 residues long. Looked up from germline, CDR1 is SGHAT and CDR2 is FQNNGV. Trimming left V 7 bases short and J 2 bases short, with 14 bases between. Written as DNA, the CDR3 is TGTGCCAGCACCTGGGGGGGCTTGCAAGAGACCCAGTACTTC. It yields the protein CASTWGGLQETQYF.

The chain recombines TRBV18 with TRBJ1-1; D is unresolved. V lost 1 base to trimming and J lost 7 bases, with 10 bases between them. Germline CDR1 KGHSH, CDR2 LQKENI. This CDR3 is built from 13 residues. Here the CDR3 reads CASSPQGNHEAFF. CDR3 bases: TGTGCCAGCTCACCACAAGGTAACCATGAAGCTTTCTTT. Looking up the rest from reference TRBV18 and TRBJ1-1 gives the full variable domain: NAGVMQNPRHLVRRRGQEARLRCSPMKGHSHVYWYRQLPEEGLKFMVYLQKENIIDESGMPKERFSAEFPKEGPSILRIQQVVRGDSAAYFCASSPQGNHEAFFGQGTRLTVV.

CDR3 amino acids: CASSENPDNEQFF. CDR3 in DNA: TGTGCCAGCAGCGAAAACCCTGACAATGAGCAGTTCTTC. This rearrangement joins TRBV9 to TRBJ2-1; no definite D call. CDR3 length equals 13 residues. Trimming stripped 3 bases from V and 5 bases from J, with 9 bases between. In germline, CDR1 is SGDLS, CDR2 YYNGEE.

Regarding this clonotype: A far larger clone is only one base removed, so a read error is likely. The genes are TRBV6-2 or TRBV6-3 and TRBJ2-1, with 9 positions matching TRBD2. Germline CDR1 and CDR2: MNHEY and SVGEGT. The CDR3 loop spans 18 amino acids. V shed 7 bases, J shed 4 bases, and the junction held 17 bases outside the gene matches. CDR3 region: CASTGISGSVGIYNEQFF. CDR3 bases: TGTGCCAGCACGGGAATTAGCGGGAGTGTGGGGATATACAATGAGCAGTTCTTC.

This clonotype has at least ten counts. V gene TRBV5-1 combines with J gene TRBJ2-7; D gene uncertain. V was cut by 3 bases and J by 2 bases, with 6 bases left in between. Germline-derived CDR1 and CDR2 are SGHRS and YFSETQ. CDR3 size: 12 residues. CDR3 in amino acids: CASSSDTYEQYF. The CDR3 DNA reads as TGCGCCAGCAGCTCTGACACCTACGAGCAGTACTTC.

The rearrangement uses TRBV10-3 and TRBJ2-3; D may be TRBD1 (5 bases). Trimming stripped 1 base from V and 0 bases from J, with 14 bases between. The CDR3 contains 17 residues. Germline CDR1 ENHRY, CDR2 SYGVKD. This chain's CDR3 is CAISEFPIGASTDTQYF. The DNA for the CDR3 is TGTGCCATCAGTGAGTTCCCAATTGGGGCTAGCACAGATACGCAGTATTTT.

Comment on this clonotype: Relative to the germline gene, one junction end is altered; a read error may explain this. The chain joins TRBV12-3 or TRBV12-4 to TRBJ2-7; TRBD1 might be the D (7 bases). This CDR3 has 14 amino acids. The CDR3 nucleotides are TGTGCCAGCAGTTTATCAGGGGGGCTTTGGGAGCATTACTTC. Translated, it gives CASSLSGGLWEHYF.

With regard to this clonotype: With a far larger clone one base away, a read error is the likely cause. The chain has TRBV28 and TRBJ2-5, with 7 bases lining up with TRBD2. The J call is doubtful: the DNA matches TRBJ2-1 better. This CDR3 comprises 15 residues. Germline V gene lookup returns CDR1 MDHEN and CDR2 SYDVKM. CDR3 in DNA: TGTGCCAGCAGTTTAGGACTAGAGGGAGCCTATGAGCAGTTCTTC. It is translated as CASSLGLEGAYEQFF.

Sample share makes this clonotype medium-sized. The V gene is TRBV20-1, the J gene TRBJ2-7; 8 bases fit TRBD1. The germline gives CDR1 DFQATT, CDR2 SNEGSKA (reference sequence). Trimming cost V 5 bases and J 5 bases; bases outside gene matches: 11. CDR3 length: 14 amino acids. The CDR3: CSAQGQGVNNEQYF. The CDR3 DNA sequence: TGCAGTGCTCAAGGACAGGGTGTTAACAACGAGCAGTACTTC.

Regarding this clonotype: A far larger clone differs by one base, so this is likely a read error. The rearrangement joins TRBV11-2 to TRBJ2-5; possible D gene TRBD1, 5 bases. The tail of the sequence fits TRBJ2-1 better, so the J call may be wrong. The CDR3 runs to 13 residues. Germline V gene sequence: CDR1 SGHAT, CDR2 FQNNGV. The CDR3 coding sequence is TGTGCCAGCAGCTACGGACATTTGAATGAGCAGTTCTTC. Translating gives CASSYGHLNEQFF.